Listed below are T cell receptor beta chains from one sample, sequenced in a study of blood T cell repertoires in COVID-19. Clones were sequenced by immunoSEQ multiplex PCR, and TCRdb holds only the in-frame ones, with some missing. The sample includes approximately 300,000 clones, roughly 90% of them seen just once. The sample taken for sequencing was peripheral blood. The receptors were gathered from a young man who had recovered from COVID-19. The CDR3 runs from the conserved cysteine through the conserved F or W. Each record gives: J gene, V gene, clone size, CDR3 length, D gene, CDR3 protein, CDR3 DNA. The D gene is left open where the match is weak. Clone sizes are given selectively: once, few, many, or a class where the clone is expanded.

j_call: TRBJ2-7; v_call: TRBV25-1; clone_size: NA; cdr3_length: 15; d_call: TRBD1; cdr3_aa: CASSLTTGTSYEQYF; cdr3_nt: TGTGCCAGCAGTCTGACGACAGGGACGTCCTACGAGCAGTACTTC
j_call: TRBJ2-2; v_call: TRBV18; clone_size: once; cdr3_length: 17; d_call: TRBD2; cdr3_aa: CASSPRLAGGGTGELFF; cdr3_nt: TGTGCCAGCTCACCGAGACTAGCGGGAGGAGGGACCGGGGAGCTGTTTTTT
j_call: TRBJ2-3; v_call: TRBV5-6; clone_size: NA; cdr3_length: 14; d_call: TRBD2; cdr3_aa: CASITSGGADTQYF; cdr3_nt: TGTGCCAGCATCACTAGCGGGGGGGCAGATACGCAGTATTTT
j_call: TRBJ2-5; v_call: TRBV11-1; clone_size: NA; cdr3_length: 13; d_call: NA; cdr3_aa: CASSSTIRETQYF; cdr3_nt: TGTGCCAGCAGCTCGACAATTAGAGAGACCCAGTACTTC
j_call: TRBJ2-1; v_call: TRBV7-2; clone_size: NA; cdr3_length: 15; d_call: TRBD1; cdr3_aa: CASSVPGQGPYEQFF; cdr3_nt: TGTGCCAGCAGCGTACCGGGACAGGGCCCCTATGAGCAGTTCTTC
j_call: TRBJ2-5; v_call: TRBV6-5; clone_size: NA; cdr3_length: 12; d_call: TRBD1; cdr3_aa: CASSTGEETQYF; cdr3_nt: TGTGCCAGCAGTACAGGGGAAGAGACCCAGTACTTC
j_call: TRBJ1-1; v_call: TRBV7-9; clone_size: NA; cdr3_length: 12; d_call: TRBD1; cdr3_aa: CATTTGDTEAFF; cdr3_nt: TGTGCCACCACGACAGGGGACACTGAAGCTTTCTTT
j_call: TRBJ2-2; v_call: TRBV4-3; clone_size: NA; cdr3_length: 18; d_call: NA; cdr3_aa: CASSQAPGRSVNTGELFF; cdr3_nt: TGCGCCAGCAGCCAAGCCCCCGGAAGAAGCGTGAACACCGGGGAGCTGTTTTTT
j_call: TRBJ2-1; v_call: TRBV7-9; clone_size: NA; cdr3_length: 16; d_call: TRBD2; cdr3_aa: CASSGRLAGADNEQFF; cdr3_nt: TGTGCCAGCAGCGGAAGACTAGCGGGAGCCGACAATGAGCAGTTCTTC
j_call: TRBJ2-5; v_call: TRBV12-3/TRBV12-4; clone_size: NA; cdr3_length: 12; d_call: TRBD2; cdr3_aa: CASRPSGETQYF; cdr3_nt: TGTGCCAGCAGGCCTAGCGGAGAGACCCAGTACTTC
j_call: TRBJ1-2; v_call: TRBV5-1; clone_size: NA; cdr3_length: 13; d_call: NA; cdr3_aa: CASSTSHNYGYTF; cdr3_nt: TGCGCCAGCAGTACATCGCATAACTATGGCTACACCTTC
j_call: TRBJ1-5; v_call: TRBV29-1; clone_size: NA; cdr3_length: 13; d_call: NA; cdr3_aa: CSVEGGVNQPQHF; cdr3_nt: TGCAGCGTTGAAGGGGGGGTTAATCAGCCCCAGCATTTT
j_call: TRBJ2-7; v_call: TRBV2; clone_size: NA; cdr3_length: 15; d_call: NA; cdr3_aa: CASSEGGGPQYEQYF; cdr3_nt: TGTGCCAGCAGTGAGGGCGGGGGCCCTCAGTACGAGCAGTACTTC
j_call: TRBJ2-7; v_call: TRBV6-1; clone_size: NA; cdr3_length: 15; d_call: NA; cdr3_aa: CASSEGTLSSYEQYF; cdr3_nt: TGTGCCAGCAGTGAAGGGACTTTAAGCTCCTACGAGCAGTACTTC
j_call: TRBJ2-3; v_call: TRBV19; clone_size: NA; cdr3_length: 17; d_call: TRBD1; cdr3_aa: CASSMTFGTGETDTQYF; cdr3_nt: TGTGCCAGTAGTATGACCTTCGGGACAGGGGAAACAGATACGCAGTATTTT
j_call: TRBJ1-3; v_call: TRBV6-5; clone_size: once; cdr3_length: 15; d_call: NA; cdr3_aa: CASTPSPGVGNTIYF; cdr3_nt: TGTGCCAGCACCCCTTCCCCAGGGGTGGGAAACACCATATATTTT
j_call: TRBJ2-5; v_call: TRBV5-4; clone_size: NA; cdr3_length: 15; d_call: NA; cdr3_aa: CASSLFAVGRETQYF; cdr3_nt: TGTGCCAGCAGCTTGTTTGCCGTCGGGAGAGAGACCCAGTACTTC
j_call: TRBJ1-5; v_call: TRBV3-1/TRBV3-2; clone_size: NA; cdr3_length: 15; d_call: NA; cdr3_aa: CASSPAGGGYQPQHF; cdr3_nt: TGTGCCAGCAGCCCCGCGGGGGGGGGTTATCAGCCCCAGCATTTT
j_call: TRBJ2-3; v_call: TRBV9; clone_size: NA; cdr3_length: 17; d_call: TRBD2; cdr3_aa: CASSVQREGYSTDTQYF; cdr3_nt: TGTGCCAGCAGCGTGCAACGGGAGGGGTATAGCACAGATACGCAGTATTTT
j_call: TRBJ2-1; v_call: TRBV27; clone_size: NA; cdr3_length: 16; d_call: TRBD2; cdr3_aa: CASSFRTSGAGDEQFF; cdr3_nt: TGTGCCAGCAGTTTCAGGACTAGCGGAGCCGGGGATGAGCAGTTCTTC
j_call: TRBJ1-2; v_call: TRBV5-1; clone_size: NA; cdr3_length: 14; d_call: TRBD1; cdr3_aa: CASSLGQGRDGYTF; cdr3_nt: TGCGCCAGCAGCTTGGGACAGGGTCGGGATGGCTACACCTTC
j_call: TRBJ2-7; v_call: TRBV10-3; clone_size: NA; cdr3_length: 14; d_call: TRBD2; cdr3_aa: CAISGGDLTYEQYF; cdr3_nt: TGTGCCATCTCCGGGGGGGACTTAACCTACGAGCAGTACTTC
j_call: TRBJ1-2; v_call: TRBV19; clone_size: NA; cdr3_length: 14; d_call: NA; cdr3_aa: CASSIDGQTYGYTF; cdr3_nt: TGTGCCAGTAGTATAGATGGACAGACCTATGGCTACACCTTC
j_call: TRBJ2-7; v_call: TRBV27; clone_size: NA; cdr3_length: 15; d_call: TRBD2; cdr3_aa: CASSSEREANHEQYF; cdr3_nt: TGTGCCAGCAGTTCGGAGCGGGAGGCTAACCACGAGCAGTACTTC
j_call: TRBJ2-5; v_call: TRBV18; clone_size: NA; cdr3_length: 19; d_call: TRBD2; cdr3_aa: CASSPPGHPIAGFQETQYF; cdr3_nt: TGTGCCAGCTCACCCCCGGGACACCCGATAGCGGGATTCCAAGAGACCCAGTACTTC
j_call: TRBJ1-1; v_call: TRBV6-5; clone_size: NA; cdr3_length: 13; d_call: NA; cdr3_aa: CASSTREGMVAFF; cdr3_nt: TGTGCCAGCAGTACCCGGGAGGGGATGGTAGCTTTCTTT
j_call: TRBJ2-7; v_call: TRBV7-3; clone_size: NA; cdr3_length: 15; d_call: TRBD2; cdr3_aa: CASSPGIAGLYEQYF; cdr3_nt: TGTGCCAGCAGCCCCGGGATAGCGGGGCTCTACGAGCAGTACTTC
j_call: TRBJ2-3; v_call: TRBV12-3/TRBV12-4; clone_size: NA; cdr3_length: 12; d_call: NA; cdr3_aa: CASNNSTDTQYF; cdr3_nt: TGTGCCAGCAATAACTCCACAGATACGCAGTATTTT